This T cell receptor (beta chain) came from a study of blood T cell repertoires in COVID-19. Study summary: PBMCs, B-cell-depleted T cells, or T cells were the source of the cDNA or gDNA that made up the material.

As for this clone: One end of the junction varies from germline; a read error may be responsible.

Methods used by the authors: Amplifying reference gene primers gave estimates of nucleated cell counts. The assay was immunoSEQ multiplex PCR, and TCRdb's table has in-frame clones only and misses some. The V and J calls and clone size are taken from that table; D and trimming were inferred from the DNA. The sample yields some 220,000 clones, 70% to 90% seen once. The germline V gene encodes CDR1 SSHAT and CDR2 FNYEAQ (reference sequence). The CDR3 spans 15 residues. Sequenced input: peripheral blood. This chain links TRBV7-7 with TRBJ2-1; 13 bases map to TRBD2. This receptor was identified in a woman aged 60-75 years with active or convalescent COVID-19. The CDR3 region has the DNA TGTGCTAGCAGCTCGGGACTAGCGGGACCCAATGAGCAGTTCTTC. Protein sequence: CASSSGLAGPNEQFF.